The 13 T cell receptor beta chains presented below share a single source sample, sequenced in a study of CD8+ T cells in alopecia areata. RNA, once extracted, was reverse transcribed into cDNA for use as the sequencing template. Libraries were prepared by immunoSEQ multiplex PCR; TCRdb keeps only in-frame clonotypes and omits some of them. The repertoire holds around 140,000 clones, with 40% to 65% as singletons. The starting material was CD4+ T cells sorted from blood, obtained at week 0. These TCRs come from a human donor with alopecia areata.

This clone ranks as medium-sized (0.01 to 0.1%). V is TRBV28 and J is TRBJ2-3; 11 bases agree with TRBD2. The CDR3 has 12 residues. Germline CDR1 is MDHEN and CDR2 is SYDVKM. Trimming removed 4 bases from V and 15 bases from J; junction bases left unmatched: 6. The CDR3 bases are TGTGCCAGCAGTTCCTTAGCGGGAGGGGTTTATTTT. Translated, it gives CASSSLAGGVYF.

The CDR3 region has the DNA TGTGCCCGTCGGGAAAACTATGGCTACACCTTC. It is translated as CARRENYGYTF. J is TRBJ1-2 and V is TRBV30; the D is unclear. This CDR3 is built from 11 residues. V was trimmed by 8 bases and J by 2 bases, leaving 9 bases between them. The germline gives CDR1 GTSNPN, CDR2 SVGIG (reference sequence).

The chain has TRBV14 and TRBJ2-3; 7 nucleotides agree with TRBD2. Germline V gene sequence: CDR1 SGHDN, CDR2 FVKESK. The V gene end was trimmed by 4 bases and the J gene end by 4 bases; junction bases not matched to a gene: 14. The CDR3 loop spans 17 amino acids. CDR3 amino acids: CASSLQGGGRAPDTQYF. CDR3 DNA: TGTGCCAGCAGCCTTCAAGGAGGTGGGAGGGCCCCAGATACGCAGTATTTT.

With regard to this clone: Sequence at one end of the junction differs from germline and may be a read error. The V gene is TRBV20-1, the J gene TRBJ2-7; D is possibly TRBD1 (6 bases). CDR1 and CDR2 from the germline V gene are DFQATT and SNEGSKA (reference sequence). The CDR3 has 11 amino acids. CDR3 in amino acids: CSAGDKSRRDF. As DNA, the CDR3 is TGCAGTGCGGGGGACAAGTCGAGGCGGGACTTC.

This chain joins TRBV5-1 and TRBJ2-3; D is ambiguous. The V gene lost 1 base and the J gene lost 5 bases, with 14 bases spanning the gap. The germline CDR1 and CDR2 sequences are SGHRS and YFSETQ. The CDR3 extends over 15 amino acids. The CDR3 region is CASSLSVRLGDTQYF. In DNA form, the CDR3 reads TGCGCCAGCAGCTTGTCGGTGCGGTTAGGAGATACGCAGTATTTT.

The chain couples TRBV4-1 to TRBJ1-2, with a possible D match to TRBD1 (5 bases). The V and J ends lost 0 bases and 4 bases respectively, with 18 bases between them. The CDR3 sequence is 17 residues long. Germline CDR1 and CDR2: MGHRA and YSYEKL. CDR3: CASSQDPGSWRGYGYTF. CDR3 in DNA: TGCGCCAGCAGCCAAGATCCGGGGAGCTGGAGGGGCTATGGCTACACCTTC.

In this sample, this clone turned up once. This CDR3 reads CANPPGHLTGYEQYF. The CDR3, as DNA: TGTGCCAACCCCCCGGGACACCTCACGGGATACGAGCAGTACTTC. This sequence joins TRBV28 and TRBJ2-7; D perhaps matches TRBD1 (6 bases). Trimming cost V 10 bases and J 4 bases, with 23 bases left between them. This CDR3 comprises 15 residues. Germline assignment: CDR1 MDHEN and CDR2 SYDVKM. The entire variable domain, with the rest obtained from reference TRBV28 and TRBJ2-7, is as follows: DVKVTQSSRYLVKRTGEKVFLECVQDMDHENMFWYRQDPGLGLRLIYFSYDVKMKEKGDIPEGYSVSREKKERFSLILESASTNQTSMYLCANPPGHLTGYEQYFGPGTRLTVT.

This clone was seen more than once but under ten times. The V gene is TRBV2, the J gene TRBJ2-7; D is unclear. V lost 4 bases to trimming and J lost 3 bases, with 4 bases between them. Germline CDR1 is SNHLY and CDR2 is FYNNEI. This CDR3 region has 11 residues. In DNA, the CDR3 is TGTGCCAGCAGTGCCCGCTACGAGCAGTACTTC. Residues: CASSARYEQYF.

CDR3 region: CAWSGMLGNQPQHF. The DNA for the CDR3 is TGTGCCTGGAGTGGCATGTTGGGGAATCAGCCCCAGCATTTT. V is TRBV30 and J is TRBJ1-5, with D unresolved. The germline V gene has CDR1 GTSNPN and CDR2 SVGIG (reference sequence). The V and J ends lost 1 base and 4 bases respectively, with 11 bases between them. The length of the CDR3 is 14 residues.

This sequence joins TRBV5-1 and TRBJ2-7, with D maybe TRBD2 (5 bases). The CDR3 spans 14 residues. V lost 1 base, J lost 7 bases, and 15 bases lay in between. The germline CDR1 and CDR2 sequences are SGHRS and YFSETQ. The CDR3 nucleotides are TGCGCCAGCAGCTTGCCGGGTCCATCGGGGGAGCAGTACTTC. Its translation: CASSLPGPSGEQYF.

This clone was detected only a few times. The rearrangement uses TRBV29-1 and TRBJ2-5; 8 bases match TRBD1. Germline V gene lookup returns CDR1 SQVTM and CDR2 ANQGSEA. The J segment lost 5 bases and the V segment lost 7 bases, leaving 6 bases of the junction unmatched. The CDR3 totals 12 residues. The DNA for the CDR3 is TGCAGCGGGCGGACAGGGAGGGAGACCCAGTACTTC. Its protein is CSGRTGRETQYF. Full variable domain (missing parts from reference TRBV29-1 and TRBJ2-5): SAVISQKPSRDICQRGTSLTIQCQVDSQVTMMFWYRQQPGQSLTLIATANQGSEATYESGFVIDKFPISRPNLTFSTLTVSNMSPEDSSIYLCSGRTGRETQYFGPGTRLLVL.

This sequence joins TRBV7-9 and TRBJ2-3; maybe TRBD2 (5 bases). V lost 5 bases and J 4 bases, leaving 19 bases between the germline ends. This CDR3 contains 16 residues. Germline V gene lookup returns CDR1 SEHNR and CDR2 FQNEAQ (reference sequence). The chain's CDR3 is CASSGIPYSGPDTQYF. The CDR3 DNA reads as TGTGCCAGCAGCGGGATTCCATACAGCGGCCCAGATACGCAGTATTTT.

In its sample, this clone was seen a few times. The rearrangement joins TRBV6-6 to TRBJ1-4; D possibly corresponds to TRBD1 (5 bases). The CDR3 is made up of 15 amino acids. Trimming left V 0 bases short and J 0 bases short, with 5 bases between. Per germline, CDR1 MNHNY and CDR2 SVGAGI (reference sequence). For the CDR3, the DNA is TGTGCCAGCAGTTACTCCAGGGCAACTAATGAAAAACTGTTTTTT. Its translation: CASSYSRATNEKLFF.